This T cell receptor (beta chain) stems from a study of T cell repertoires in aging, cancer and after chemotherapy. TRB rearrangements spanning V, D and J were amplified using mixed TRB-A/B primers. TCRdb called the multiplex PCR reads again in MiXCR, with one record for every CDR3 protein. The data show about 9,700 distinct CDR3 sequences, around 33% seen once. This clonotype is deemed medium-sized (0.01 to 0.1%). Trimming stripped 0 bases from V and 4 bases from J, with 9 bases between. The CDR3 totals 14 residues. The germline V gene has CDR1 SGHNT and CDR2 YENEEA. The template was genomic DNA from peripheral blood, not RNA.

The sequence derives from a human donor in good health. What was sequenced was blood. The chain employs TRBV11-3 and TRBJ1-2; D may be TRBD1 (6 bases). The CDR3 loop is CASSLDGGSYGYTF. The DNA of the CDR3 is TGTGCCAGCAGCTTAGATGGGGGCAGCTATGGCTACACCTTC.